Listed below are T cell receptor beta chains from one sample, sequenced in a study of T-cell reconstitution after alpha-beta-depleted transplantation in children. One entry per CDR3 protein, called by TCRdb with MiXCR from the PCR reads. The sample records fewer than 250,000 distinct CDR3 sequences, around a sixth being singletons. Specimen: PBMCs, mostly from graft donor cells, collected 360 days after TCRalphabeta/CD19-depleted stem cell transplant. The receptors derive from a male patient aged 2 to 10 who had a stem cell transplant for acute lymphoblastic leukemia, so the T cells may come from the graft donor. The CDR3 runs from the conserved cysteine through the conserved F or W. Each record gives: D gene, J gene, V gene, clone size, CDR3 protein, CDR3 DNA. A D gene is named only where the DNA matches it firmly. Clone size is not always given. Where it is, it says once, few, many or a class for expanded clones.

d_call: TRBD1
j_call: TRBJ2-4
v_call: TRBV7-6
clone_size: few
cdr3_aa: CASSLPGGIQYF
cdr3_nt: TGTGCCAGCAGCTTACCAGGGGGCATTCAGTACTTC

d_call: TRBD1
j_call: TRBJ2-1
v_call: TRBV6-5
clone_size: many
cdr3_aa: CASSYYGQGYNEQFF
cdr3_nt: TGTGCCAGCAGTTACTACGGACAGGGTTACAATGAGCAGTTCTTC

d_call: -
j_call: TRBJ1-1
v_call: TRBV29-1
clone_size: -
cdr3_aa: CASGQMNTEAFF
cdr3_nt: TGCGCAAGCGGACAGATGAACACTGAAGCTTTCTTT

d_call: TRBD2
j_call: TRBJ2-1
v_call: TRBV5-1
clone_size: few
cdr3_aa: CASSEPGLADSYNEQFF
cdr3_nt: TGCGCCAGCAGCGAGCCGGGACTAGCGGATTCCTACAATGAGCAGTTCTTC

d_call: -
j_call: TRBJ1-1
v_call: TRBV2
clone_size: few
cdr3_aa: CASLGDTEAFF
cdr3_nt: TGTGCCAGCCTAGGAGACACTGAAGCTTTCTTT

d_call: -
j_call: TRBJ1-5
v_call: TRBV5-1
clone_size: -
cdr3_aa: CASSLGVDQPQHF
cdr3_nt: TGCGCCAGCAGCTTGGGGGTGGATCAGCCCCAGCATTTT

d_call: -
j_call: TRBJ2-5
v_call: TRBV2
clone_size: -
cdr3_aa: CASRDQTATQYF
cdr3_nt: TGTGCCAGCAGGGACCAGACAGCTACCCAGTACTTC

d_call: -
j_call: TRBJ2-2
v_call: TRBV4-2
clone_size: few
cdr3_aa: CASSPRVGRKNTGELFF
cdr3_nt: TGTGCCAGCAGCCCGCGGGTGGGACGGAAGAACACCGGGGAGCTGTTTTTT

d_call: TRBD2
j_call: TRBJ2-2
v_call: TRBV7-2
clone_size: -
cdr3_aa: CASSPLAGGTGELFF
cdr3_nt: TGTGCCAGCAGCCCACTAGCGGGAGGCACCGGGGAGCTGTTTTTT

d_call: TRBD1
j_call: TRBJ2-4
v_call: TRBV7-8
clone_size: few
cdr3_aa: CASSLRQGDKNIQYF
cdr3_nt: TGTGCCAGCAGCTTAAGACAGGGGGACAAAAACATTCAGTACTTC

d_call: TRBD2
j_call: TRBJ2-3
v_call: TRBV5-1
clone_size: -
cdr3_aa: CASTPSGESTDTQYF
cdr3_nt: TGCGCCAGCACCCCAAGCGGGGAGAGCACAGATACGCAGTATTTT

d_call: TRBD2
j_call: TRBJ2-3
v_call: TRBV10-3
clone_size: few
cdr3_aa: CATSGLAGPDTQYF
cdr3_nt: TGTGCCACATCAGGACTAGCGGGGCCAGATACGCAGTATTTT

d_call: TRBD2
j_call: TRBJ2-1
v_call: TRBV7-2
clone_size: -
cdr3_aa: CASSSKAGAGGEQFF
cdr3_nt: TGTGCCAGCAGCTCGAAAGCGGGGGCCGGGGGTGAGCAGTTCTTC

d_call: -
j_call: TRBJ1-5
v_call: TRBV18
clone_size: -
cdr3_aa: CASSVAGSTNQPQHF
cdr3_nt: TGTGCCAGCTCTGTGGCAGGGAGTACCAATCAGCCCCAGCATTTT

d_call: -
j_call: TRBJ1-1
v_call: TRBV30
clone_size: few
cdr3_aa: CAWGVTRAVAAEAFF
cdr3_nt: TGTGCCTGGGGAGTTACTCGGGCAGTCGCCGCTGAAGCTTTCTTT

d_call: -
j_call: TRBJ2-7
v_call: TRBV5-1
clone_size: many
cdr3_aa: CASRAVTDSYEQYF
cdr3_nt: TGCGCCAGCAGGGCAGTGACAGACTCCTACGAGCAGTACTTC

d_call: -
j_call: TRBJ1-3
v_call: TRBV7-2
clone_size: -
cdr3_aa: CASSLVQGSGNTIYF
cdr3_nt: TGTGCCAGCAGCTTAGTTCAGGGCTCTGGAAACACCATATATTTT

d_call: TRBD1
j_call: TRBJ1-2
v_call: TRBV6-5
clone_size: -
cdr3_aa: CASSYSSGQGADGYTF
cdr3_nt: TGTGCCAGCAGTTACTCGAGTGGACAGGGGGCGGATGGCTACACCTTC

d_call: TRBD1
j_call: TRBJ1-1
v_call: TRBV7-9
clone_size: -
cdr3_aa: CASSFDRGFTEAFF
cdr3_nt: TGTGCCAGCAGCTTCGACAGGGGGTTCACTGAAGCTTTCTTT

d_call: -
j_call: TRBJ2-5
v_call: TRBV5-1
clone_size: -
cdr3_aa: CASSYSRDRGETQYF
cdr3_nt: TGCGCCAGCAGCTACAGCCGGGACCGAGGGGAGACCCAGTACTTC

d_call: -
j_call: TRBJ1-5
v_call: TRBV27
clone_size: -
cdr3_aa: CASTRGGSNQPQHF
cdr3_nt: TGTGCCAGCACCCGGGGGGGGAGTAATCAGCCCCAGCATTTT

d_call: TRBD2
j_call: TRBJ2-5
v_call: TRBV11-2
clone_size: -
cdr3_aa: CASSLTSAEETQYF
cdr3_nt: TGTGCCAGCAGCTTGACTAGCGCCGAAGAGACCCAGTACTTC

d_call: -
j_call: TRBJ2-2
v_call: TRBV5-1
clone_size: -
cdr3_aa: CASSFTGLTGELFF
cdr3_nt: TGCGCCAGCAGCTTCACTGGGCTCACCGGGGAGCTGTTTTTT

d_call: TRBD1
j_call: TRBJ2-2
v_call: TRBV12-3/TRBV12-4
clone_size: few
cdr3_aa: CASSYRTGRTGELFF
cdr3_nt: TGTGCCAGCAGTTATAGGACAGGGCGGACCGGGGAGCTGTTTTTT

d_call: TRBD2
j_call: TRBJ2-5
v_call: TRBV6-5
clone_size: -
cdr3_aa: CASSSLAGGEETQYF
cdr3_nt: TGTGCCAGCAGTTCCTTAGCGGGGGGCGAGGAGACCCAGTACTTC

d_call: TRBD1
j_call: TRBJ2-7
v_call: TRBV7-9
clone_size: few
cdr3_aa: CASSSLTGGDSYEQYF
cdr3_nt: TGTGCCAGCAGCTCCTTGACAGGGGGGGATTCCTACGAGCAGTACTTC